This note documents a single T cell receptor (beta chain) sequence. The source of the sample is a study of blood T cell repertoires in COVID-19. Whole-study context: The origin of the acute and convalescent COVID-19 samples was the United States, Italy and Spain. Sources were T cells, B-cell-depleted T cells, or PBMCs; the material itself was cDNA or gDNA.

Germline assignment: CDR1 DFQATT and CDR2 SNEGSKA (reference sequence). V was trimmed by 2 bases and J by 7 bases, leaving 7 bases between them. The CDR3 is 11 residues long. Authors' analysis steps: Nucleated cell counts were estimated from reference gene primer amplification. The method was immunoSEQ multiplex PCR; TCRdb's version includes in-frame clones alone and lacks a portion of them. For V, J and clone size, that table is used; D and trimming come from the DNA. The sample shows under 250,000 clones, approximately 81% of them seen only once. V and J are TRBV20-1 and TRBJ2-3, with TRBD2 as a possible D gene (6 bases). The TCR was taken from an elderly woman with acute or convalescent COVID-19. The sequencing sample was made of peripheral blood. The CDR3 DNA sequence: TGCAGTGCTAGACTAGCGAATACGCAGTATTTT. Translation gives CSARLANTQYF.